This paragraph reports one TCR beta chain. Enrolled through a virtual design, the participants were between roughly 18 and 89 years of age and came from 24 US areas. Clinical history reported by participants formed the basis on which cohorts were assigned. Under the authors' procedure: By means of reference gene primer amplification, nucleated cell counts were estimated. The repertoire was sequenced with immunoSEQ multiplex PCR; TCRdb's copy has only in-frame clones and lacks some. V and J calls and clone size follow that table, whereas D and trimming were derived from the DNA. Of a few hundred thousand clones detected, around 88% appear once; the ten largest clones hold 2% to 3%. Looked up from germline, CDR1 is WSHSY and CDR2 is SAAADI. The CDR3 contains 14 residues. V lost 4 bases, J lost 0 bases, and 10 bases lay in between. The data were obtained in a study of blood T cell repertoires in COVID-19. Study context: In each case, the material was cDNA or gDNA derived from T cells, B-cell-depleted T cells, or PBMCs.

The TCR sequence derives from a woman in her 40s with acute COVID-19. The chain employs TRBV10-2 and TRBJ2-7; maybe TRBD2 (6 bases). The sequenced sample was PBMCs or T cells enriched from blood (not recorded which). For the CDR3, the DNA is TGCGCCAGCAGTGTAGCGGCAAGCTCCTACGAGCAGTACGTC. Residues: CASSVAASSYEQYV.